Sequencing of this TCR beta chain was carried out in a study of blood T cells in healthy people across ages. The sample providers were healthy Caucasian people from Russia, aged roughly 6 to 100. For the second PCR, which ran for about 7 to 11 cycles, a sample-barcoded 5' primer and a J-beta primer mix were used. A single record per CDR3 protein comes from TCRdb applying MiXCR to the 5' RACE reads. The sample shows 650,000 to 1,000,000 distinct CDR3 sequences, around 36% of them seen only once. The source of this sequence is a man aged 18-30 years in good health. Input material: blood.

CDR3 sequence: CATSDRYGYTF. The CDR3 DNA is TGTGCCACCAGCGACCGTTATGGCTACACCTTC. This chain uses TRBV24-1 with TRBJ1-2; D is undetermined. Looked up from germline, CDR1 is KGHDR and CDR2 is SFDVKD. V lost 7 bases and J 5 bases, leaving 7 bases between the germline ends. The CDR3 contains 11 residues.